This TCR beta chain was sequenced for a study of regulatory T cells in long-lasting Graves disease. Through Arm-PCR of CDR3 regions and iRepertoire HTBI primers, TCR beta libraries were built. TCRdb itself ran the multiplex PCR reads through MiXCR, one entry per CDR3 protein. The table has 350,000 to 500,000 distinct CDR3 sequences, about 15% seen once. This clonotype was counted ten times or more. Time point of the sample: newly diagnosed GD, antithyroid drugs for less than 3 months. There was RNA extracted from PBMCs, and the TCR library was made from it. The same sample was also used in a study of T cells in Graves' hyperthyroidism and ophthalmopathy. That source notes: Ophthalmopathy onset followed model prediction by a median roughly six months.

The sequence derives from a woman under 30 with Graves disease. The material was peripheral blood mononuclear cells (PBMCs), obtained at new diagnosis, from a patient treated with antithyroid drugs.

The CDR3 is CASRQRESSTEAFF. The CDR3 DNA follows: TGTGCCAGCAGGCAAAGGGAGTCGAGCACTGAAGCTTTCTTT. V is TRBV6-4 and J is TRBJ1-1, with D unresolved. The V gene's germline CDR1 is MRHNA and CDR2 SNTAGT. The CDR3 extends over 14 amino acids. The V end was cut by 6 bases, the J end by 4 bases, with 15 bases between.